This T cell receptor (beta chain) was captured by sequencing in a study of blood T cell repertoires in COVID-19. Study at large: T cells, B-cell-depleted T cells, or PBMCs supplied cDNA or gDNA.

V lost 0 bases, J lost 7 bases, and 12 bases lay in between. Germline V gene data show CDR1 as MNHEY and CDR2 as SVGAGI. The CDR3 covers 15 residues. This clone turned up a few times. Authors' methods: Researchers report that nucleated cell counts were estimated from reference gene primer amplification. Here immunoSEQ multiplex PCR was the method, and the copy in TCRdb shows in-frame clones only, minus some. V and J calls and clone size are those listed in that table; D and trimming were worked out from the DNA. The table includes about 27,000 clones, around 80% detected once. This clonotype was obtained from a woman older than 75 with acute or convalescent COVID-19. The sample was peripheral blood. The gene calls are TRBV6-5 and TRBJ2-2, with a tentative D call TRBD2 (5 bases). CDR3 nucleotide sequence: TGTGCCAGCAGTTACTCGCCGGCCGGGGTCGGGGAGCTGTTTTTT. Amino acid sequence: CASSYSPAGVGELFF.